There are a few counts of the clone carrying this T cell receptor (beta chain). TCRdb ran MiXCR on the 5' RACE reads and lists one entry per CDR3 protein. The repertoire has 580,000 or so distinct CDR3 sequences, roughly 17% of them found once; the top ten carry just over 8%. V shed 6 bases and J shed 5 bases, with 10 bases lying between them. Germline lookup yields CDR1 DFQATT and CDR2 SNEGSKA (reference sequence). The CDR3 has 12 residues. The sample originates from a study of T-cell memory formation after mild COVID-19. The chain employs TRBV20-1 and TRBJ2-2, with D tentatively TRBD1 (5 bases). This TCR was recovered from an adult woman who had mild COVID-19 (a few samples of this study predate the infection). Cell type and time point are not known. The source material was PBMCs or a T cell subset sorted from them (not recorded which). The CDR3 sequence is CSAPRETGELFF. The CDR3 nucleotides are TGCAGTGCCCCCAGGGAAACCGGGGAGCTGTTTTTT.